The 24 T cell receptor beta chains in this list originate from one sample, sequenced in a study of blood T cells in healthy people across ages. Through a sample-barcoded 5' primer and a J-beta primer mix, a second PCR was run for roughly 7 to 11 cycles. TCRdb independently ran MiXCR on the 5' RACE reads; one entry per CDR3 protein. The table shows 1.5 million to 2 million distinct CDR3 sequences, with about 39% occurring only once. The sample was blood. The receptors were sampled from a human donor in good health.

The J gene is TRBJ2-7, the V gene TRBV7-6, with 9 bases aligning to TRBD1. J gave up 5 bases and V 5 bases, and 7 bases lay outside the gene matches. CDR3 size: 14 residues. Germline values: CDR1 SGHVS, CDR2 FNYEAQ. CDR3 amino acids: CASSRGTGPDEQYF. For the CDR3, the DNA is TGTGCCAGCAGCCGCGGGACAGGGCCGGACGAGCAGTACTTC.

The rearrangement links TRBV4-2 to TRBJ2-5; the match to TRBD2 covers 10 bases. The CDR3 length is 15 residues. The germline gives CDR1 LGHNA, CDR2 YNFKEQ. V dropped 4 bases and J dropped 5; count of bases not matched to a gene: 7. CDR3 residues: CASSLIAGGTETQYF. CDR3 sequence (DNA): TGTGCCAGCAGCCTGATAGCGGGGGGTACGGAGACCCAGTACTTC.

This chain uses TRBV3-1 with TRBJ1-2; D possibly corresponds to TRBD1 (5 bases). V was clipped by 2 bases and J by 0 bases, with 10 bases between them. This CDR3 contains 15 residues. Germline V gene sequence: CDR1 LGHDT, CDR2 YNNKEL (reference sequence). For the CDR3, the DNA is TGTGCCAGCAGCCAAATGACAGAGACTAACTATGGCTACACCTTC. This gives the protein CASSQMTETNYGYTF. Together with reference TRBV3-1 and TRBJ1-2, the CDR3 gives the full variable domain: DTAVSQTPKYLVTQMGNDKSIKCEQNLGHDTMYWYKQDSKKFLKIMFSYNNKELIINETVPNRFSPKSPDKAHLNLHINSLELGDSAVYFCASSQMTETNYGYTFGSGTRLTVV.

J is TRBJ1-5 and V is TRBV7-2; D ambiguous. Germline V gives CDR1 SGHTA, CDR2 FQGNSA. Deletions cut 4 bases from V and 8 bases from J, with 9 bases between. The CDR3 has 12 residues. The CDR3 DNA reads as TGTGCCAGCAGCTCCTCCCTGGAGCCCCAGCATTTT. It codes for CASSSSLEPQHF.

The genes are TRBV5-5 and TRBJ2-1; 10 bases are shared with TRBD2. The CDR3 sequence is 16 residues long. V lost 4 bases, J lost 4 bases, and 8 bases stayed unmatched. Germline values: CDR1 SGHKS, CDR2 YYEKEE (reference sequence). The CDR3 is CASSSEPGLAYNEQFF. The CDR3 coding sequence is TGTGCCAGCAGCAGCGAACCGGGACTAGCGTACAATGAGCAGTTCTTC.

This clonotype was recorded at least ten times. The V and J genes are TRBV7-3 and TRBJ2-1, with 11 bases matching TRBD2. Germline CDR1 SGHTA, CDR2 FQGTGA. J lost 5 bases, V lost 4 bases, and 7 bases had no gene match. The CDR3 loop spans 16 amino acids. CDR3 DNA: TGTGCCAGCAGCTGGGCGGCTAGCGGGGGGAACAATGAGCAGTTCTTC. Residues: CASSWAASGGNNEQFF. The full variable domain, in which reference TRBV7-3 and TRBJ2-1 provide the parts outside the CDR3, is GAGVSQTPSNKVTEKGKYVELRCDPISGHTALYWYRQSLGQGPEFLIYFQGTGAADDSGLPNDRFFAVRPEGSVSTLKIQRTERGDSAVYLCASSWAASGGNNEQFFGPGTRLTVL.

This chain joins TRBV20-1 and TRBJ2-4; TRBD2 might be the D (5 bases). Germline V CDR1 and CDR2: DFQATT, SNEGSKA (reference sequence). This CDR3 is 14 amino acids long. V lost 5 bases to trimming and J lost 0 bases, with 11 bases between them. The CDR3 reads CSAWTGLAKNIQYF. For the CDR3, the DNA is TGCAGTGCTTGGACTGGATTAGCCAAAAACATTCAGTACTTC.

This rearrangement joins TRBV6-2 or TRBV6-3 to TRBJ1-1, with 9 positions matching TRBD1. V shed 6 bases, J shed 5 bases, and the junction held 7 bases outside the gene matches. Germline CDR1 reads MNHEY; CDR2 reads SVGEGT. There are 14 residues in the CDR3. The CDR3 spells CASRIGQGRTEAFF. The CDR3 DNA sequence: TGTGCCAGCAGGATCGGACAGGGGAGGACTGAAGCTTTCTTT.

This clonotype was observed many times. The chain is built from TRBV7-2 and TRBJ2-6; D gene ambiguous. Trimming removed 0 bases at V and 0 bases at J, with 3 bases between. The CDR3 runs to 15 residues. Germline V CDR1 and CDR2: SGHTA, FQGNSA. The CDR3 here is CASSLAPSGANVLTF. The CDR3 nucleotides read TGTGCCAGCAGCTTAGCCCCCTCTGGGGCCAACGTCCTGACTTTC.

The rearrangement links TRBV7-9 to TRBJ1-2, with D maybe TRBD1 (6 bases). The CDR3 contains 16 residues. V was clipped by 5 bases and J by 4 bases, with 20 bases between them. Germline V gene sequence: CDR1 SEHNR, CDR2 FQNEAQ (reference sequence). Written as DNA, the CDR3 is TGTGCCAGCAGCCCTTACGGCCGGGGGGGCATCTATGGCTACACCTTC. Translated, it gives CASSPYGRGGIYGYTF. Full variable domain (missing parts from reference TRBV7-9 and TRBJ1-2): DTGVSQNPRHKITKRGQNVTFRCDPISEHNRLYWYRQTLGQGPEFLTYFQNEAQLEKSRLLSDRFSAERPKGSFSTLEIQRTEQGDSAMYLCASSPYGRGGIYGYTFGSGTRLTVV.

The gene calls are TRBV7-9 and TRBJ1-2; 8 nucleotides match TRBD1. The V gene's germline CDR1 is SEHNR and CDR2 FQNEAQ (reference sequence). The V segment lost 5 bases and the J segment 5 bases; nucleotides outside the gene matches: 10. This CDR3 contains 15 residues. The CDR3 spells CASSPPGQEMYGYTF. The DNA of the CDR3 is TGTGCCAGCAGCCCGCCGGGACAGGAAATGTATGGCTACACCTTC.

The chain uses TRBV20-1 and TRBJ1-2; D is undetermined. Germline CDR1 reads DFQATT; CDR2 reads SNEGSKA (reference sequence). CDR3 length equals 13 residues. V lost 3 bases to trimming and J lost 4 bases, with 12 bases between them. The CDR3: CSARPWESYGYTF. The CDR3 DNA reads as TGCAGTGCTAGGCCTTGGGAGTCCTATGGCTACACCTTC.

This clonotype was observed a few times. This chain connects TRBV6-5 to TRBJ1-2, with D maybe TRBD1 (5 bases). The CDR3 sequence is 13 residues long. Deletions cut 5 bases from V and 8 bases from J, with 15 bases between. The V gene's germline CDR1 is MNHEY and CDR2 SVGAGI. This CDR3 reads CASSLPGSAGYTF. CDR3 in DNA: TGTGCCAGCAGTCTACCAGGGAGCGCGGGCTACACCTTC.

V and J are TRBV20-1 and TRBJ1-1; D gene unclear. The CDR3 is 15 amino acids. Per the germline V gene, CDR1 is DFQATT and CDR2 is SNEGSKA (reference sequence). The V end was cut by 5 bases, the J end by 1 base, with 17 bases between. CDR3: CSALQSRDWNTEAFF. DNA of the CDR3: TGCAGTGCTCTACAGAGTCGTGACTGGAACACTGAAGCTTTCTTT.

Written as DNA, the CDR3 is TGTGCCAGCAGCCCTAAATCGTACGGCTACAATGAGCAGTTCTTC. Translating gives CASSPKSYGYNEQFF. The gene calls are TRBV6-2 or TRBV6-3 and TRBJ2-1; D is unclear. Trimming took 6 bases from V and 3 from J, leaving 15 bases between them. The CDR3 length is 15 residues. Germline V CDR1 and CDR2: MNHEY, SVGEGT.

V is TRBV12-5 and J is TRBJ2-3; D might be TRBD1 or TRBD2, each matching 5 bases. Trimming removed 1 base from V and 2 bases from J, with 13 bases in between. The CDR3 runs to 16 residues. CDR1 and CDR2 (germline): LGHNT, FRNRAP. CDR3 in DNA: TGTGCTAGTGGTTTGGGGTCTGGGACCCCCACAGATACGCAGTATTTT. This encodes CASGLGSGTPTDTQYF.

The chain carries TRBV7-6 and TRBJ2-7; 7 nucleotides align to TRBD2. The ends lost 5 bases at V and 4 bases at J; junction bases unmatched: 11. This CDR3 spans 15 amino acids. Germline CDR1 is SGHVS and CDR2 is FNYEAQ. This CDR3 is CASSQEAGALYEQYF. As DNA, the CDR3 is TGTGCCAGCAGCCAGGAGGCGGGAGCACTATACGAGCAGTACTTC.

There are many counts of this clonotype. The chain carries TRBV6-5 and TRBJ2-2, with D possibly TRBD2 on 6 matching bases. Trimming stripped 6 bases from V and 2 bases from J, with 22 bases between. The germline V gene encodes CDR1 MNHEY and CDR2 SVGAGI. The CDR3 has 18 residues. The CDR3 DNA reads TGTGCCAGCAGCCCACTCGCGGGGACCGAGTATAACACCGGGGAGCTGTTTTTT. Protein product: CASSPLAGTEYNTGELFF.

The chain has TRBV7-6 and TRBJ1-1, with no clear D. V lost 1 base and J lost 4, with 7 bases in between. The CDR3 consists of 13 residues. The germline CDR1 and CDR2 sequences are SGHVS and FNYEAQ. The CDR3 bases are TGTGCCAGCAGCTTAGGACACCTCACTGAAGCTTTCTTT. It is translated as CASSLGHLTEAFF. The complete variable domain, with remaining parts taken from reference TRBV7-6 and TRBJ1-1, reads GAGVSQSPRYKVTKRGQDVALRCDPISGHVSLYWYRQALGQGPEFLTYFNYEAQQDKSGLPNDRFSAERPEGSISTLTIQRTEQRDSAMYRCASSLGHLTEAFFGQGTRLTVV.

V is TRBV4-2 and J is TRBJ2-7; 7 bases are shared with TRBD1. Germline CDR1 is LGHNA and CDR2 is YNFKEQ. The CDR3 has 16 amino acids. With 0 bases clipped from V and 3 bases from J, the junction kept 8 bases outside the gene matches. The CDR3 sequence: CASSQEYGTDFYEQYF. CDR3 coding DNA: TGTGCCAGCAGCCAAGAATATGGGACAGACTTCTACGAGCAGTACTTC.

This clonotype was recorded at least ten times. In nucleotides, the CDR3 is TGCAGCGTTGCAGGGACAGGAGGGGGCCACTCTGGGGCCAACGTCCTGACTTTC. It translates to CSVAGTGGGHSGANVLTF. The rearrangement links TRBV29-1 to TRBJ2-6; 8 nucleotides agree with TRBD1. This CDR3 is 18 amino acids long. CDR1 SQVTM and CDR2 ANQGSEA come from the germline V gene. J gave up 0 bases and V 4 bases, and 11 bases lay outside the gene matches.

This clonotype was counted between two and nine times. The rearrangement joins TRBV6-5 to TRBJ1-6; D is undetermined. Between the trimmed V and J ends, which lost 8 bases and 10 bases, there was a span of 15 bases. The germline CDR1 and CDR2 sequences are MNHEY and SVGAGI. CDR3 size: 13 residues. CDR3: CASGLELLSPLHF. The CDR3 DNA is TGTGCCAGCGGTCTAGAACTATTGTCACCCCTCCACTTT.

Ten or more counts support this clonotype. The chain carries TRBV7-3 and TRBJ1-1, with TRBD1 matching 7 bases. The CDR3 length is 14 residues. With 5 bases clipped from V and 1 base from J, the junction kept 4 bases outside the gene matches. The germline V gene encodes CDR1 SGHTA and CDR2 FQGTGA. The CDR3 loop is CASSPQGRNTEAFF. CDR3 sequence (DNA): TGTGCCAGCAGCCCACAGGGGCGGAACACTGAAGCTTTCTTT.

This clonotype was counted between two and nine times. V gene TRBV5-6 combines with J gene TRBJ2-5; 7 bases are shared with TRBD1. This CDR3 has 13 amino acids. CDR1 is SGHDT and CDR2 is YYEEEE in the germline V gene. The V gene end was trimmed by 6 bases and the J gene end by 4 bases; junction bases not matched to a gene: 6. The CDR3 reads CASTEGARETQYF. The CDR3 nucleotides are TGTGCCAGCACAGAGGGGGCAAGAGAGACCCAGTACTTC.